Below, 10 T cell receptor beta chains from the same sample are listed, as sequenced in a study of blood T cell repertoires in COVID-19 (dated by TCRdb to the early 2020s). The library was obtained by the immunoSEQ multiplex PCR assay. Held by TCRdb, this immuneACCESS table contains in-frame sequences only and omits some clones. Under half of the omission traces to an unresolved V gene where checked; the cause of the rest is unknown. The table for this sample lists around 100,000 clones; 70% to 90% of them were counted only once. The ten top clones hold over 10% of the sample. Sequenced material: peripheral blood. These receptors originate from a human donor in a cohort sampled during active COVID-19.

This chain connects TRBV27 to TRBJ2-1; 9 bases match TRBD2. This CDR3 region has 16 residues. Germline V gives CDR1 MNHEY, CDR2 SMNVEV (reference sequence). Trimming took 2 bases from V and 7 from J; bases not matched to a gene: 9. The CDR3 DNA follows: TGTGCCAGCAGTTTACGCGCGGCTAGCGGGATGAATGAGCAGTTCTTC. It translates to CASSLRAASGMNEQFF.

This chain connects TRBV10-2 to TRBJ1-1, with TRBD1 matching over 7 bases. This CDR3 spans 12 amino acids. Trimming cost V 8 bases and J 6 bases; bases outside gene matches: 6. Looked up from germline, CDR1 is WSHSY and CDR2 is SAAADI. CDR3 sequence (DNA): TGCGCCAGCTCAGGGGGTGTTTCTGAAGCTTTCTTT. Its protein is CASSGGVSEAFF.

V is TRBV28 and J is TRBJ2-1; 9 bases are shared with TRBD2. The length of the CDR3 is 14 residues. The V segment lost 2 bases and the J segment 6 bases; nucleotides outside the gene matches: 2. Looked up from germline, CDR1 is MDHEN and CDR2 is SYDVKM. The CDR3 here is CASSLVAGVNEQFF. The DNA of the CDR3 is TGTGCCAGCAGTTTAGTAGCGGGGGTCAATGAGCAGTTCTTC.

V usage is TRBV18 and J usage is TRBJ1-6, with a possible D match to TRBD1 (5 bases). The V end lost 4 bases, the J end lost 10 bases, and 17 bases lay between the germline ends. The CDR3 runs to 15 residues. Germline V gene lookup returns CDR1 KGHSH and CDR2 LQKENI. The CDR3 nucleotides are TGTGCCAGCTCACTAGGCGGGGGATTGGGATCACCCCTCCACTTT. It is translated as CASSLGGGLGSPLHF.

CDR3 DNA sequence: TGTGCCAGCAGCCTGGGACTAGTTGAGTCAGATACGCAGTATTTT. Encoded protein: CASSLGLVESDTQYF. The genes are TRBV7-2 and TRBJ2-3; 8 positions match TRBD2. The CDR3 is 15 residues long. V trimming: 5 bases; J trimming: 4 bases; junction bases outside the gene matches: 8. Germline V gene lookup returns CDR1 SGHTA and CDR2 FQGNSA.

CDR3: CASRWMGSLSYGYTF. The DNA of the CDR3 is TGTGCCAGCAGATGGATGGGGAGTCTCAGCTATGGCTACACCTTC. The chain links TRBV5-4 to TRBJ1-2; D not resolved. Trimming cost V 5 bases and J 4 bases, with 18 bases left between them. This CDR3 is 15 amino acids long. The V gene's germline CDR1 is SGHNT and CDR2 YYREEE (reference sequence).

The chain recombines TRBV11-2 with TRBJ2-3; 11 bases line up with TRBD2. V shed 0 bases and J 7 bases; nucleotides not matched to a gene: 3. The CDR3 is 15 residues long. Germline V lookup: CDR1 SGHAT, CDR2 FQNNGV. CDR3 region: CASSLELAGVHTQYF. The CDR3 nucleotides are TGTGCCAGCAGCTTAGAACTAGCGGGAGTGCATACGCAGTATTTT.

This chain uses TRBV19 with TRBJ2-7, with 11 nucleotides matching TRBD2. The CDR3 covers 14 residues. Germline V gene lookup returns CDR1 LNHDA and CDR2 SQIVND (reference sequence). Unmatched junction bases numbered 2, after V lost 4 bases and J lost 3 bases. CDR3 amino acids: CASSTTSGGYEQYF. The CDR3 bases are TGTGCCAGTAGTACAACTAGCGGGGGCTACGAGCAGTACTTC. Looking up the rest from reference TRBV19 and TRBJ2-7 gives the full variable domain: DGGITQSPKYLFRKEGQNVTLSCEQNLNHDAMYWYRQDPGQGLRLIYYSQIVNDFQKGDIAEGYSVSREKKESFPLTVTSAQKNPTAFYLCASSTTSGGYEQYFGPGTRLTVT.

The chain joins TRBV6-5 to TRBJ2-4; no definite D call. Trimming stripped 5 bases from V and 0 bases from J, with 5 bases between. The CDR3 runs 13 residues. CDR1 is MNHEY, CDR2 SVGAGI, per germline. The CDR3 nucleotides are TGTGCCAGCAGTCCCTCAGCCAAAAACATTCAGTACTTC. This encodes CASSPSAKNIQYF.

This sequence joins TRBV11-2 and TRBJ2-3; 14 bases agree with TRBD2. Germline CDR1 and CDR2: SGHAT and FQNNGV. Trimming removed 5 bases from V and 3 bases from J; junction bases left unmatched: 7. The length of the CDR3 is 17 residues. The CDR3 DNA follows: TGTGCCAGCAGCACCGGGACTAGCGGGAGAGGGACAGATACGCAGTATTTT. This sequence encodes CASSTGTSGRGTDTQYF.